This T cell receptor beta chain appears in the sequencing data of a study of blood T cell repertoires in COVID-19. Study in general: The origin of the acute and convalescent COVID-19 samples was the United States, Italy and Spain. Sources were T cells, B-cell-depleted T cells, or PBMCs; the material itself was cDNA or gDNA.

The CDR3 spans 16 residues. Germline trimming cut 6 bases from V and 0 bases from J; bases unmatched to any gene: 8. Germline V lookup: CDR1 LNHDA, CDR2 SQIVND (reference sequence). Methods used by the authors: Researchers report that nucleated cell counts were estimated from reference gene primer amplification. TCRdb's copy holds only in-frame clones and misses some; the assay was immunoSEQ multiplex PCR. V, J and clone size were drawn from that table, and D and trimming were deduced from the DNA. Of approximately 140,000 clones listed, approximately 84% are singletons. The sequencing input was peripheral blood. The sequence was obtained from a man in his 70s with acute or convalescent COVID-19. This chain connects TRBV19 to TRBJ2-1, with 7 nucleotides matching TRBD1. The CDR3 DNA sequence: TGTGCCAGTAGGGCAGGACAGGTGGGCTCCTACAATGAGCAGTTCTTC. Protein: CASRAGQVGSYNEQFF.